Listed here are 22 T cell receptor beta chains from one sample, sequenced in a study of blood T cell repertoires in COVID-19. Only in-frame clones appear in the TCRdb table, and some are missing; sequencing was by immunoSEQ multiplex PCR. Of about 150,000 clones detected, roughly 85% appear once; the ten largest clones hold around 20%. The sequencing sample was made of PBMCs or T cells enriched from blood (not recorded which). These receptors originate from a woman aged 65 to 85 in a cohort exposed to, infected with or recovered from COVID-19 (not recorded which).

V gene TRBV7-9 combines with J gene TRBJ1-3, with 9 bases that match TRBD1. The trim removed 2 bases at V and 4 bases at J, leaving 3 bases unmatched. CDR3 length equals 15 residues. Germline V CDR1 and CDR2: SEHNR, FQNEAQ (reference sequence). The CDR3 nucleotides read TGTGCCAGCAGCTTACGACAGGGGGAAGGAAACACCATATATTTT. Translating it yields CASSLRQGEGNTIYF.

This clone was picked up a small number of times. This CDR3 is CASSFGSGAYNEQFF. The CDR3 region has the DNA TGTGCCAGCAGTTTTGGTAGCGGAGCCTACAATGAGCAGTTCTTC. The V call is TRBV7-3, the J call TRBJ2-1; D possibly corresponds to TRBD2 (6 bases). V shed 6 bases and J shed 2 bases, with 14 bases lying between them. This CDR3 spans 15 amino acids. Germline CDR1 is SGHTA and CDR2 is FQGTGA.

This sequence joins TRBV29-1 and TRBJ2-1, with a weak D call TRBD1 (6 bases). The length of the CDR3 is 14 residues. The V gene's germline CDR1 is SQVTM and CDR2 ANQGSEA. V dropped 6 bases and J dropped 0 bases, with 12 bases sitting between them. DNA for the CDR3: TGCAGCGTACACAGGGCTGTCTCCTACAATGAGCAGTTCTTC. Protein sequence: CSVHRAVSYNEQFF.

J is TRBJ2-5 and V is TRBV6-2 or TRBV6-3; D perhaps matches TRBD1 (6 bases). Germline CDR1 reads MNHEY; CDR2 reads SVGEGT. There are 14 residues in the CDR3. The ends were cut back, 4 bases at V and 2 bases at J, with 11 bases in the middle. The CDR3 sequence is CASSWGQGQETQYF. In DNA, the CDR3 is TGTGCCAGCAGTTGGGGGCAGGGGCAAGAGACCCAGTACTTC.

This rearrangement joins TRBV11-2 to TRBJ1-2, with unresolved D. This CDR3 has 14 amino acids. Trimming pared 1 base from V and 8 bases from J, leaving 14 bases between. CDR1 is SGHAT and CDR2 is FQNNGV in the germline V gene. The CDR3 DNA is TGTGCCAGCAGCTTAGGCGCTTTAGCGGGGGGCTACACCTTC. Protein: CASSLGALAGGYTF.

V is TRBV7-9 and J is TRBJ2-5; no definite D call. Trimming pared 1 base from V and 7 bases from J, leaving 13 bases between. CDR1 is SEHNR, CDR2 FQNEAQ, per germline (reference sequence). The CDR3 covers 14 residues. The DNA for the CDR3 is TGTGCCAGCAGCTTAGGAGTCCCCCCGGTGACCCAGTACTTC. This translates into CASSLGVPPVTQYF.

The chain carries TRBV28 and TRBJ1-1, with TRBD1 matching over 9 bases. The CDR3 spans 16 residues. With 3 bases clipped from V and 8 bases from J, the junction kept 13 bases outside the gene matches. Per germline, CDR1 MDHEN and CDR2 SYDVKM. CDR3 amino acids: CASSFRPGQGRTEAFF. The CDR3 DNA reads TGTGCCAGCAGTTTCCGCCCCGGACAGGGGAGGACCGAAGCTTTCTTT.

The chain joins TRBV5-1 to TRBJ1-2, with TRBD1 matching over 8 bases. Germline CDR1 SGHRS, CDR2 YFSETQ. The CDR3 loop spans 14 amino acids. J lost 7 bases, V lost 1 base, and 6 bases had no gene match. The CDR3 protein is CASSLTQGVGGYTF. The CDR3 DNA follows: TGCGCCAGCAGCTTGACACAGGGGGTCGGTGGCTACACCTTC.

This clone was observed a single time. The chain couples TRBV2 to TRBJ1-6; 7 bases align to TRBD1. The length of the CDR3 is 13 residues. Germline CDR1 reads SNHLY; CDR2 reads FYNNEI. With V trimmed by 7 bases and J by 6 bases, 3 bases remained unmatched. CDR3 sequence (DNA): TGTGCCAGCATCGGACAGGCTAATTCACCCCTCCACTTT. Translating it yields CASIGQANSPLHF.

This chain uses TRBV3-1 (or the pseudogene TRBV3-2) with TRBJ1-2, with 9 bases aligning to TRBD1. This CDR3 is built from 14 residues. Germline V CDR1 and CDR2: LGHDT, YNNKEL (reference sequence). V dropped 4 bases and J dropped 5; count of bases not matched to a gene: 5. The CDR3 protein is CASSLTGGDYGYTF. DNA of the CDR3: TGTGCCAGCAGCCTGACAGGGGGTGATTATGGCTACACCTTC.

This rearrangement joins TRBV18 to TRBJ1-3, with D perhaps TRBD1 (5 bases). The ends were cut back, 8 bases at V and 4 bases at J, with 12 bases in the middle. The CDR3 sequence is 13 residues long. From germline, CDR1 is KGHSH and CDR2 LQKENI. CDR3 loop: CASAEGAGNTIYF. The DNA of the CDR3 is TGTGCCAGCGCCGAAGGGGCCGGAAACACCATATATTTT.

This clone has a handful of counts. This CDR3 is also generated by other DNA sequences in the sample. This chain links TRBV27 with TRBJ1-2; no reliable D call. The CDR3 is 13 residues long. The V end lost 2 bases, the J end lost 3 bases, and 7 bases lay between the germline ends. CDR1 is MNHEY and CDR2 is SMNVEV in the germline V gene (reference sequence). The CDR3 DNA follows: TGTGCCAGCAGTTTAGAGAGGGACTATGGCTACACCTTC. Translation gives CASSLERDYGYTF.

The CDR3 region has the DNA TGTGCCAGCACCCTAGCGGGAATCTACGAGCAGTACTTC. Translating it yields CASTLAGIYEQYF. This chain uses TRBV2 with TRBJ2-7; 9 bases line up with TRBD2. The J segment lost 3 bases and the V segment lost 7 bases, leaving 4 bases of the junction unmatched. The CDR3 spans 13 residues. Germline V gives CDR1 SNHLY, CDR2 FYNNEI.

This clone was found once. The genes are TRBV18 and TRBJ1-3, with D maybe TRBD1 (5 bases). The germline V gene encodes CDR1 KGHSH and CDR2 LQKENI. V shed 6 bases and J shed 1 base, with 13 bases lying between them. The CDR3 extends over 15 amino acids. The CDR3 region has the DNA TGTGCCAGCTCGCAAGACAGTTTATCTGGAAACACCATATATTTT. It codes for CASSQDSLSGNTIYF.

The chain couples TRBV11-1 to TRBJ1-1, with D perhaps TRBD1 (6 bases). Germline lookup yields CDR1 SGHAT and CDR2 FQDESV (reference sequence). CDR3 length: 15 amino acids. With 0 bases removed from V and 1 base from J, the gap between germline ends came to 9 bases. This chain's CDR3 is CASSLARTANTEAFF. The CDR3 DNA sequence: TGTGCCAGCAGCTTAGCCCGGACAGCGAACACTGAAGCTTTCTTT.

CDR3 in DNA: TGTGCCAGCAGCTTATTGCCACAGGCTTACAATGAGCAGTTCTTC. It translates to CASSLLPQAYNEQFF. This chain uses TRBV11-1 with TRBJ2-1; tentatively, D is TRBD1 (5 bases). The length of the CDR3 is 15 residues. Trimming took 2 bases from V and 4 from J, leaving 12 bases between them. Germline V lookup: CDR1 SGHAT, CDR2 FQDESV (reference sequence). The full variable domain, in which reference TRBV11-1 and TRBJ2-1 provide the parts outside the CDR3, is EAEVAQSPRYKITEKSQAVAFWCDPISGHATLYWYRQILGQGPELLVQFQDESVVDDSQLPKDRFSAERLKGVDSTLKIQPAELGDSAMYLCASSLLPQAYNEQFFGPGTRLTVL.

The chain couples TRBV9 to TRBJ2-7, with TRBD2 identical over 7 bases. V gave up 0 bases and J gave up 3 bases; unmatched junction bases: 6. CDR1 is SGDLS, CDR2 YYNGEE, per germline. CDR3 length equals 15 residues. The CDR3 nucleotides are TGTGCCAGCAGCGTAGAGAGCGGGATGGTCTACGAGCAGTACTTC. This translates into CASSVESGMVYEQYF.

J is TRBJ2-1 and V is TRBV5-1; 12 bases line up with TRBD2. The CDR3 is 15 amino acids. Germline CDR1 is SGHRS and CDR2 is YFSETQ. V gave up 4 bases and J gave up 9 bases; unmatched junction bases: 8. CDR3 loop: CASSGLAGGPGEQFF. CDR3 nucleotide sequence: TGCGCCAGCAGCGGGCTAGCGGGAGGGCCTGGTGAGCAGTTCTTC.

This rearrangement joins TRBV2 to TRBJ1-5; TRBD1 is a possible D gene (5 bases). The germline CDR1 and CDR2 sequences are SNHLY and FYNNEI. The V end was cut by 6 bases, the J end by 0 bases, with 12 bases between. This CDR3 region has 15 residues. CDR3 amino acids: CASSAQGGSNQPQHF. The CDR3 DNA is TGTGCCAGCAGCGCGCAGGGTGGTAGCAATCAGCCCCAGCATTTT.

The sample holds a few counts of this clone. V usage is TRBV7-9 and J usage is TRBJ1-5; TRBD1 matches 8 bases. This CDR3 has 18 amino acids. Germline trimming cut 4 bases from V and 0 bases from J; bases unmatched to any gene: 11. Germline V gene data show CDR1 as SEHNR and CDR2 as FQNEAQ (reference sequence). CDR3 region: CASSSTGAHAYSNQPQHF. DNA for the CDR3: TGTGCCAGCAGCTCGACAGGGGCTCATGCCTATAGCAATCAGCCCCAGCATTTT.

The chain joins TRBV11-1 to TRBJ2-3; D is ambiguous. The germline V gene has CDR1 SGHAT and CDR2 FQDESV (reference sequence). The CDR3 is made up of 11 amino acids. Trimming left V 4 bases short and J 4 bases short, with 3 bases between. This CDR3 reads CASSSSDTQYF. Here the CDR3 DNA reads TGTGCCAGCAGCTCCTCAGATACGCAGTATTTT.

The V and J genes are TRBV11-2 and TRBJ1-1; D unresolved. Germline V lookup: CDR1 SGHAT, CDR2 FQNNGV. CDR3 length: 13 residues. Trimming removed 5 bases at V and 1 base at J, with 8 bases between. CDR3 sequence (DNA): TGTGCCAGCAGCACTAGCCGGAACACTGAAGCTTTCTTT. Protein sequence: CASSTSRNTEAFF.